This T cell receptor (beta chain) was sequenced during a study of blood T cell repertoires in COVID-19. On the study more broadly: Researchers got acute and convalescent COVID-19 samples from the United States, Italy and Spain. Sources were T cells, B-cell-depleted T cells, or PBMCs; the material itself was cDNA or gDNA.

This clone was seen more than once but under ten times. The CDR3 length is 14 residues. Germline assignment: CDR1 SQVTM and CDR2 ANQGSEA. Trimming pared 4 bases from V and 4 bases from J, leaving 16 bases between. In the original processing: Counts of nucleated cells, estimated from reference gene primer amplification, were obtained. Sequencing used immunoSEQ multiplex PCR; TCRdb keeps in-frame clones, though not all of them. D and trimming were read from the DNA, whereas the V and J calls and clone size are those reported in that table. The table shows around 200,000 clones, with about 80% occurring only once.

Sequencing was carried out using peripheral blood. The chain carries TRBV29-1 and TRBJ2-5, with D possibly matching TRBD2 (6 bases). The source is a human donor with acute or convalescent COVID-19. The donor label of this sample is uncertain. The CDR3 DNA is TGCAGCGTTGTCTTGGCAGGGAGGCGAGAGACCCAGTACTTC. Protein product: CSVVLAGRRETQYF.